The count of the clone carrying this T cell receptor (beta chain) is one. Sequencing was performed with immunoSEQ multiplex PCR; in TCRdb, only in-frame clones are kept and a portion is missing. In the table there are about 220,000 clones, about 90% of which are singletons. This record comes from a study of blood T cell repertoires in COVID-19. V shed 4 bases and J 5 bases; nucleotides not matched to a gene: 7. Germline V gene sequence: CDR1 SGHRS, CDR2 YFSETQ. CDR3 length: 14 amino acids. The clonotype was recovered from a man in his forties or fifties with active or convalescent COVID-19. This sequence joins TRBV5-1 and TRBJ1-1, with 8 positions matching TRBD1. The specimen sequenced was peripheral blood. The CDR3 is CASSTGQGHTEAFF. The CDR3, as DNA: TGCGCCAGCAGCACTGGACAGGGACATACTGAAGCTTTCTTT.